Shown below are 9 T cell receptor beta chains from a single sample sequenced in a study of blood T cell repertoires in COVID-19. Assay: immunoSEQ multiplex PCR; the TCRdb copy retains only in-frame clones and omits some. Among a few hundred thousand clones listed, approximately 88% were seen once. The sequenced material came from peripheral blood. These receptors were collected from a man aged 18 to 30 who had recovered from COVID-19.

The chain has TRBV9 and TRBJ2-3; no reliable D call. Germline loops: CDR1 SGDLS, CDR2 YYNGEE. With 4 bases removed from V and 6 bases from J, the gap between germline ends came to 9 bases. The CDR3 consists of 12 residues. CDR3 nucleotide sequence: TGTGCCAGCAGCCCGCGTCCCGATACGCAGTATTTT. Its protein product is CASSPRPDTQYF.

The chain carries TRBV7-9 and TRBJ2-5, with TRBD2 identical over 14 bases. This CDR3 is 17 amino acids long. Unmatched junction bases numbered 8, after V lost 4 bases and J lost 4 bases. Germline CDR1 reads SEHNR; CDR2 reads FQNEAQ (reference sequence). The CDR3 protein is CASSSWTSGRYRETQYF. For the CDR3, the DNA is TGTGCCAGCAGCTCCTGGACTAGCGGGAGGTATAGAGAGACCCAGTACTTC.

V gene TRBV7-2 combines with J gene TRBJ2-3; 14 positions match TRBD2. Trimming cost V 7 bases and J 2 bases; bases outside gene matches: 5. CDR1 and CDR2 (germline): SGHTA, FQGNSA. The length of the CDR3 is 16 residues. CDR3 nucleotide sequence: TGTGCCAGCATCAGGACTAGCGGGGGGAACACAGATACGCAGTATTTT. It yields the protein CASIRTSGGNTDTQYF.

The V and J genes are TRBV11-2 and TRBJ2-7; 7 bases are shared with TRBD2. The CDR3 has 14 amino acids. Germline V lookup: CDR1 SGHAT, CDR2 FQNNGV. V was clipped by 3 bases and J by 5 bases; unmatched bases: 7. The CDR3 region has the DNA TGTGCCAGCAGCTTGGTGGCGGGAGACGACGAGCAGTACTTC. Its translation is CASSLVAGDDEQYF.

This CDR3 reads CASSPDSPYGYTF. CDR3 bases: TGTGCTAGCAGTCCTGACAGCCCATATGGCTACACCTTC. The genes are TRBV12-5 and TRBJ1-2, with a tentative D call TRBD1 (5 bases). Germline V CDR1 and CDR2: LGHNT, FRNRAP. The CDR3 totals 13 residues. The V gene lost 9 bases and the J gene lost 5 bases, with 16 bases spanning the gap.

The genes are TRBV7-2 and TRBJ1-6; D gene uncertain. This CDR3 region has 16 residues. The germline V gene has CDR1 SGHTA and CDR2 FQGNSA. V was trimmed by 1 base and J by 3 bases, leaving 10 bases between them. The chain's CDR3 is CASSLGVSDYNSPLHF. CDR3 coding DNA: TGTGCCAGCAGCTTAGGGGTCAGCGACTATAATTCACCCCTCCACTTT.

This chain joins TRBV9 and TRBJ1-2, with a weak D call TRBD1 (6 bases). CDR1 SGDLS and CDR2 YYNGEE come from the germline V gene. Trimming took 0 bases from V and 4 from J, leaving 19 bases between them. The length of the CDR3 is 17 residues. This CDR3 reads CASSVDWGPLFVYGYTF. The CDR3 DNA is TGTGCCAGCAGCGTAGATTGGGGGCCACTCTTTGTCTATGGCTACACCTTC.

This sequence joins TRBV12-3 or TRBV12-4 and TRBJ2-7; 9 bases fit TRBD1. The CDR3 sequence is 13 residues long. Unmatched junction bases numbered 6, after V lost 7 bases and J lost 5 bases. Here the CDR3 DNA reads TGTGCCAGCAAACCCGGGACAGGGAACGAGCAGTACTTC. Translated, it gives CASKPGTGNEQYF.

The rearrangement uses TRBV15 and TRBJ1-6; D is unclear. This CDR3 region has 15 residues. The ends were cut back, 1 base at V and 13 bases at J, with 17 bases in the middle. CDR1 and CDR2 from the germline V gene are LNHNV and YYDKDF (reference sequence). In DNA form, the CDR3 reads TGTGCCACCAGCAGAGGGGGATTGGAGGGTAGGCCCCTCCACTTT. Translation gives CATSRGGLEGRPLHF.